This paragraph covers one TCR beta chain sequence. What it binds is not known. Blood collection times were about day -28 and days 30, 100, 180 posttransplant. Trimming cost V 5 bases and J 5 bases; bases outside gene matches: 7. The CDR3 length is 14 residues. The germline V gene encodes CDR1 PRHDT and CDR2 FYEKMQ (reference sequence). Profiled with immunoSEQ multiplex PCR; TCRdb holds only in-frame clones, not every one. This sample has under 30,000 clones, with 80% to 95% found just once. The sample comes from a study of T cell clonotyping in hematopoietic cell transplantation. Overall study results and limits: At the given depth, recipient repertoires were over 95% de novo clonotypes. Graft donor and pretransplant recipient Inverse Simpson Index values predicted broader posttransplant TCR diversity. Recipient TCR diversity dropped after transplant; expanded clonotypes rose from day 30 to 180.

Specimen: PBMCs, collected 100 days after allogeneic stem cell transplant. This rearrangement joins TRBV13 to TRBJ2-7, with 9 bases matching TRBD2. The sequence was collected from a female patient in her fifties or sixties who had an allogeneic stem cell transplant from a related donor, so the T cells may come from the graft donor. Some clones in this sample may be carry-over from other donors' samples. CDR3 sequence (DNA): TGTGCCAGCAGCCCAGGGACTAGCAGTCACGAGCAGTACTTC. Protein sequence: CASSPGTSSHEQYF. The whole variable domain, filled in from reference TRBV13 and TRBJ2-7, reads AAGVIQSPRHLIKEKRETATLKCYPIPRHDTVYWYQQGPGQDPQFLISFYEKMQSDKGSIPDRFSAQQFSDYHSELNMSSLELGDSALYFCASSPGTSSHEQYFGPGTRLTVT.